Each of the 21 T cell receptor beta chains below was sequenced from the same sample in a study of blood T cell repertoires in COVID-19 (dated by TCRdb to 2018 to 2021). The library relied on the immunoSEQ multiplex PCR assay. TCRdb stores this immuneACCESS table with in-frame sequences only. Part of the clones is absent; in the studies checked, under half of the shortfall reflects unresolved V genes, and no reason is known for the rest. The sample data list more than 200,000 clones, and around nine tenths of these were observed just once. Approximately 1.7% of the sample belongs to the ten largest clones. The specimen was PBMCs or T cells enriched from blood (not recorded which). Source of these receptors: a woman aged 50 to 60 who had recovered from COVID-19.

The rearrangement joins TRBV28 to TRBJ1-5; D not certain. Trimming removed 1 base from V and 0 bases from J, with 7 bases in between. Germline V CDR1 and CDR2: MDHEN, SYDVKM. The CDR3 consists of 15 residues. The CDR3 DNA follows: TGTGCCAGCAGTTTATCGGGAGTTAGCAATCAGCCCCAGCATTTT. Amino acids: CASSLSGVSNQPQHF.

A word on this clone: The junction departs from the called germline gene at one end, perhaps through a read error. CDR3 DNA sequence: TGTGCTAGCAGCTTAGCTTTAGTGAGTCGAGAGACCCAGTACTTC. This encodes CASSLALVSRETQYF. The chain is built from TRBV7-7 and TRBJ2-5; D gene ambiguous. This CDR3 is built from 15 residues. Germline values: CDR1 SSHAT, CDR2 FNYEAQ (reference sequence).

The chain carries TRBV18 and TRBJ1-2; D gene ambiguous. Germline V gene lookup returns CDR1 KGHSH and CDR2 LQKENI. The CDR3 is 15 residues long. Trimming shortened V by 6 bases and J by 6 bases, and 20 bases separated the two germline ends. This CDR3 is CASSPPGSGLNGYTF. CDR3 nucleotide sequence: TGTGCCAGCTCCCCTCCTGGGTCCGGGTTGAATGGCTACACCTTC.

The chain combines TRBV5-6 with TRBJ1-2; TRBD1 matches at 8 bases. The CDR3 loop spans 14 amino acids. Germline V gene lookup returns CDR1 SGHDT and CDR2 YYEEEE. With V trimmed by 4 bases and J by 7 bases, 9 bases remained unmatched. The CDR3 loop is CASSHTGQGIGYTF. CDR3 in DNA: TGTGCCAGCAGCCACACAGGACAGGGCATTGGCTACACCTTC. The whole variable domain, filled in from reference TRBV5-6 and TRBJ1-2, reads DAGVTQSPTHLIKTRGQQVTLRCSPKSGHDTVSWYQQALGQGPQFIFQYYEEEERQRGNFPDRFSGHQFPNYSSELNVNALLLGDSALYLCASSHTGQGIGYTFGSGTRLTVV.

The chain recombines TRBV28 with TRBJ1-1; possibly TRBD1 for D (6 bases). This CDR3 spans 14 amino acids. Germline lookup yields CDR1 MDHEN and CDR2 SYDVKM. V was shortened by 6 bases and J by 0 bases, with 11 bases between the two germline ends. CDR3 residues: CASRGDTLNTEAFF. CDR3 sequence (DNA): TGTGCCAGCAGGGGGGACACTCTGAACACTGAAGCTTTCTTT.

CDR3 in amino acids: CASSLVVGGIETQYF. The CDR3 DNA reads TGTGCCAGCAGCTTGGTTGTAGGGGGCATTGAGACCCAGTACTTC. This chain uses TRBV5-5 with TRBJ2-5; 7 nucleotides agree with TRBD1. Germline CDR1 SGHKS, CDR2 YYEKEE (reference sequence). Trimming cost V 0 bases and J 5 bases; bases outside gene matches: 7. This CDR3 spans 15 amino acids.

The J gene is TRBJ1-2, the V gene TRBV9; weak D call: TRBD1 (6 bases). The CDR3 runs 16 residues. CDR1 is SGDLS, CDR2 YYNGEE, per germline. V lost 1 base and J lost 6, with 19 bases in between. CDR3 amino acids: CASSVSAGDIGDGYTF. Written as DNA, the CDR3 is TGTGCCAGCAGCGTATCGGCAGGGGACATCGGCGATGGCTACACCTTC.

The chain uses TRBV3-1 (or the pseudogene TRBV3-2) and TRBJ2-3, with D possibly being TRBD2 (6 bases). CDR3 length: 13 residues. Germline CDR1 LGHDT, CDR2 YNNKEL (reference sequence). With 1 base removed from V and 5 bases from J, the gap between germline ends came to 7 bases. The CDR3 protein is CASSQAGVDTQYF. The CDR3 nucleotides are TGTGCCAGCAGCCAAGCGGGAGTAGATACGCAGTATTTT.

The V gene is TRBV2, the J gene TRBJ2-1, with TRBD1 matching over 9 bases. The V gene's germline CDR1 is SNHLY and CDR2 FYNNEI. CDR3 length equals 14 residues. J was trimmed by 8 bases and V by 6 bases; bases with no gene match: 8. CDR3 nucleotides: TGTGCCAGCAGCGGACAGGGGATAGTATATGAGCAGTTCTTC. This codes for CASSGQGIVYEQFF.

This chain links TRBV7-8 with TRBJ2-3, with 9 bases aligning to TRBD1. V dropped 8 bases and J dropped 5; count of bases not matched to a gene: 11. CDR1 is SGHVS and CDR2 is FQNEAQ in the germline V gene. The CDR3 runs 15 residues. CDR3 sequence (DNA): TGTGCCAGCGGGGGCTGGACAGGGGTGGGAGATACGCAGTATTTT. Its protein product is CASGGWTGVGDTQYF.

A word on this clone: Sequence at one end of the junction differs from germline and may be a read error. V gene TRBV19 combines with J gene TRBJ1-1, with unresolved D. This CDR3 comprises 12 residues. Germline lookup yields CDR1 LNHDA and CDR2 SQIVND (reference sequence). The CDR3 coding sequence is TGTGCCAGTAGTGTCAAGGTGGATAGGTTGGAGTTT. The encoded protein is CASSVKVDRLEF.

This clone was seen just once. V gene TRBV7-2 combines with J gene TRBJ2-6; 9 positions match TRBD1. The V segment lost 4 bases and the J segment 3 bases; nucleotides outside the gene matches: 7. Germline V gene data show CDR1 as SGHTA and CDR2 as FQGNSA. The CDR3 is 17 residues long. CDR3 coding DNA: TGTGCCAGCAGCTCAAACGGACAGGGGTATGGGGCCAACGTCCTGACTTTC. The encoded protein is CASSSNGQGYGANVLTF.

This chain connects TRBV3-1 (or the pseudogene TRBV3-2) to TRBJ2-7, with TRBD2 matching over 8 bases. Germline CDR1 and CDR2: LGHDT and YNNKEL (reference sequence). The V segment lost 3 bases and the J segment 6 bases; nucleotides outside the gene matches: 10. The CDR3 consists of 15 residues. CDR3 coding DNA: TGTGCCAGCAGCCAGGCGGGACTAGGCCTCGTCGAGCAGTACTTC. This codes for CASSQAGLGLVEQYF.

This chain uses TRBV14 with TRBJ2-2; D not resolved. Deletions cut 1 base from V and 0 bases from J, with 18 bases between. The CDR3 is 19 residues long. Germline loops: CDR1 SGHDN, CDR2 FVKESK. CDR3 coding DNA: TGTGCCAGCAGCCAAGTTAATGTTCCGACACGCGCGAACACCGGGGAGCTGTTTTTT. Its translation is CASSQVNVPTRANTGELFF.

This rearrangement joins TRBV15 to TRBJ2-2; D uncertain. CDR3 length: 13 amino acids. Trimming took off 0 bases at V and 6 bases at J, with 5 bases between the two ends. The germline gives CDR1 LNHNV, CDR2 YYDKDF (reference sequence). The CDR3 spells CATSRDLSGELFF. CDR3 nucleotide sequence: TGTGCCACCAGCAGAGATCTGTCCGGGGAGCTGTTTTTT.

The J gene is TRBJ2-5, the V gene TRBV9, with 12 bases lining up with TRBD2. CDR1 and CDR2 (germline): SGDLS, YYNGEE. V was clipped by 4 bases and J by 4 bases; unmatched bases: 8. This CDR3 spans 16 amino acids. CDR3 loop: CASSPSPGLAGETQYF. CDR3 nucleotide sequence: TGTGCCAGCAGCCCTAGTCCGGGACTAGCGGGAGAGACCCAGTACTTC.

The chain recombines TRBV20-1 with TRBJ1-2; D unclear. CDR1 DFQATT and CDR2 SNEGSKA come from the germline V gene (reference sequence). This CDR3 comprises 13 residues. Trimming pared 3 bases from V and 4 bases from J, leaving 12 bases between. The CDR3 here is CSASLPGIYGYTF. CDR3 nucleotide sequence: TGCAGTGCTAGTCTCCCGGGGATCTATGGCTACACCTTC.

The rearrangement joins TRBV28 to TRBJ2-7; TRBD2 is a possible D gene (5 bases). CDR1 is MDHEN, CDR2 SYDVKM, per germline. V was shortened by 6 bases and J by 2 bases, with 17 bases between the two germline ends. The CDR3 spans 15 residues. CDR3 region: CASSRPPGKAYEQYF. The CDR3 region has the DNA TGTGCCAGCAGCCGCCCCCCGGGGAAAGCCTACGAGCAGTACTTC.

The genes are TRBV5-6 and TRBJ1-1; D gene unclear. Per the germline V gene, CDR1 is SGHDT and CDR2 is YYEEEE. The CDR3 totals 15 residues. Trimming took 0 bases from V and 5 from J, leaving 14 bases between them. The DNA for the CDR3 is TGTGCCAGCAGCTTGGATTGGGCAGTTCGGACTGAAGCTTTCTTT. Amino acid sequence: CASSLDWAVRTEAFF.

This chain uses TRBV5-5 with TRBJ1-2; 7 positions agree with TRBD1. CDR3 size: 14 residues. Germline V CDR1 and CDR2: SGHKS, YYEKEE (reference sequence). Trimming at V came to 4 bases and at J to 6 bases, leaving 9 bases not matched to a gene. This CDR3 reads CASSTRTGGHGYTF. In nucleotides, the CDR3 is TGTGCCAGCAGCACCAGGACAGGAGGCCATGGCTACACCTTC.

CDR3 DNA: TGTGCCAGCAGTGAAAGCAGAGGGGGCGAGACCCAGTACTTC. Encoded protein: CASSESRGGETQYF. This rearrangement joins TRBV6-1 to TRBJ2-5; 7 bases fit TRBD1. CDR3 size: 14 residues. Germline CDR1 MNHNS, CDR2 SASEGT. The ends lost 2 bases at V and 5 bases at J; junction bases unmatched: 5.